This T cell receptor beta chain came from a study of type 1 regulatory T cells. Study details: T-allo10 is an in vitro-generated, Tr1-enriched CD4 T cell product specific for alloantigen.

Study-level points and caveats: Compared with non-type 1 regulatory T cells, type 1 regulatory T cells showed a more restricted TCR repertoire.

This clonotype was seen more than once but under ten times. Its matching antigen is unknown. The CDR3 is 12 amino acids. Trimming cost V 1 base and J 3 bases, with 3 bases left between them. Germline values: CDR1 SGHNT, CDR2 YYREEE (reference sequence). TCRdb independently ran MiXCR on the reads; one entry per CDR3 protein. The sample has about 60,000 distinct CDR3 sequences; approximately 47% are singletons. The sequence derives from a human donor in good health. The V gene is TRBV5-4, the J gene TRBJ2-3; D is unresolved. The sequenced material came from cultured non-Tr1 T cells, either the whole culture or a sorted T cell fraction (not recorded which). The CDR3 nucleotides read TGTGCCAGCAGCTTGTATACAGATACGCAGTATTTT. Residues: CASSLYTDTQYF.